The TCR beta chain under discussion was sequenced for a study of T cell responses to AZD1222 COVID-19 vaccine. Generated by immunoSEQ multiplex PCR, the TCRdb table keeps only in-frame clones and is missing some. The table lists about 97,000 clones, approximately 90% of them singletons. Sequences were derived from peripheral blood, sampled on day 0 of AZD1222 vaccination. The sequence came from an adult in good health.

CDR3 sequence reads: CASSLYGQGVPGELFF. The CDR3 DNA is TGTGCCAGCAGTTTATATGGACAGGGGGTGCCCGGGGAGCTGTTTTTT. This chain uses TRBV27 with TRBJ2-2; 10 bases line up with TRBD1. After removal of 1 base from V and 6 bases from J, the junction contained 5 bases not matched to a gene. From germline, CDR1 is MNHEY and CDR2 SMNVEV (reference sequence). The CDR3 loop spans 16 amino acids.